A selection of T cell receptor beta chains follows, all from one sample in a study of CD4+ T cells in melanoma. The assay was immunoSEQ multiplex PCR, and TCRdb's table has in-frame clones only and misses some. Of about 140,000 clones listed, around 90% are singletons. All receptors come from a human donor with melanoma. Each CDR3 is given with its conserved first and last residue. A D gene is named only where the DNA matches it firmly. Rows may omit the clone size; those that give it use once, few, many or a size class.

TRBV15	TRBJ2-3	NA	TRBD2	CATSREISRLAGGDTQYF	TGTGCCACCAGCAGAGAAATCTCCCGACTAGCGGGGGGTGATACGCAGTATTTT
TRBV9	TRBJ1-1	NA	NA	CASSVDLQGFPEAFF	TGTGCCAGCAGCGTCGATCTACAGGGTTTCCCTGAAGCTTTCTTT
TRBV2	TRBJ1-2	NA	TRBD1	CASSEIRQGRGYTF	TGTGCCAGCAGTGAAATCCGACAGGGACGTGGCTACACCTTC
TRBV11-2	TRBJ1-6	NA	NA	CASSLVVGESPLHF	TGTGCCAGCAGCTTAGTCGTAGGGGAGTCACCCCTCCACTTT
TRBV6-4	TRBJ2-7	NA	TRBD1	CASTLRDRSSYEQYF	TGTGCCAGCACCCTGAGGGACAGGAGCTCCTACGAGCAGTACTTC
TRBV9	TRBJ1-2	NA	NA	CASSLRGAVNYGYTF	TGTGCCAGCAGCCTTCGGGGGGCCGTGAACTATGGCTACACCTTC
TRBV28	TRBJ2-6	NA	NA	CASSLGGGGANVLTF	TGTGCCAGCAGTTTGGGGGGCGGTGGGGCCAACGTCCTGACTTTC
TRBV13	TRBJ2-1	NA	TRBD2	CASSLGYGGGYNEQFF	TGTGCCAGCAGCTTAGGCTACGGGGGGGGGTACAATGAGCAGTTCTTC
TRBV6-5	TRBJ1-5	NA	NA	CASSTGLHQPQHF	TGTGCCAGCAGTACGGGCCTTCATCAGCCCCAGCATTTT
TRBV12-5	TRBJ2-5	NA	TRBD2	CASGPGLGRRGQETQYF	TGTGCTAGTGGGCCCGGCCTCGGGAGGAGGGGCCAAGAGACCCAGTACTTC
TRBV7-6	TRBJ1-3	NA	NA	CASSSGGNTIYF	TGTGCCAGCAGCTCGGGGGGAAACACCATATATTTT
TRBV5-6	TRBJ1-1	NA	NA	CASSRGQLNTEAFF	TGTGCCAGCAGCCGTGGACAGCTGAACACTGAAGCTTTCTTT
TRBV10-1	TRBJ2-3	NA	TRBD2	CASSEAGDVDTQYF	TGCGCCAGCAGTGAGGCGGGGGACGTGGATACGCAGTATTTT
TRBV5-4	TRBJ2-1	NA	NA	CASSSPGGPNYNEQFF	TGTGCCAGCAGCTCTCCCGGGGGCCCGAACTACAATGAGCAGTTCTTC
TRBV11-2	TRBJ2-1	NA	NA	CASSRSPAGLSSYNEQFF	TGTGCCAGCAGCCGCTCCCCGGCCGGGTTAAGCTCCTACAATGAGCAGTTCTTC
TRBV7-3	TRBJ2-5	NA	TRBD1	CASSADGTAQETQYF	TGTGCCAGCAGCGCGGACGGGACAGCCCAAGAGACCCAGTACTTC
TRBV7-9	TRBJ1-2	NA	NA	CASSPTGRGGYTF	TGTGCCAGCAGCCCTACAGGGAGAGGAGGCTACACCTTC
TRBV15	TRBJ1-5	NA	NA	CATSRDPAQPQHF	TGTGCCACCAGCAGAGATCCGGCTCAGCCCCAGCATTTT
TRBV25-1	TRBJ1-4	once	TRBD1	CASRGQGARGEKLFF	TGTGCCAGCAGGGGACAGGGGGCGCGCGGTGAAAAACTGTTTTTT
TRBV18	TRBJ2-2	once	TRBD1	CASSPRTGSGELFF	TGTGCCAGCTCACCAAGGACAGGGTCCGGGGAGCTGTTTTTT
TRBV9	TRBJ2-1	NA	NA	CASSGSGRDRQFF	TGTGCCAGCAGCGGGTCGGGACGGGATAGGCAGTTCTTC
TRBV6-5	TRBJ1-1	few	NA	CASSEAGGTEAFF	TGTGCCAGCAGCGAGGCGGGAGGCACTGAAGCTTTCTTT
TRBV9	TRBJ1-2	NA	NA	CASSGQSPNYGYTF	TGTGCCAGCAGCGGACAGTCGCCTAACTATGGCTACACCTTC
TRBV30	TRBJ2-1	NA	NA	CAGLGGSAQFF	TGTGCCGGCCTAGGGGGTTCTGCGCAGTTCTTC
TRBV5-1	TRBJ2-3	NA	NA	CASSPEGFTDTQYF	TGCGCCAGCAGCCCCGAGGGCTTCACAGATACGCAGTATTTT
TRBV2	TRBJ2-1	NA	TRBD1	CARRTGHEQFF	TGTGCCAGGCGGACAGGTCATGAGCAGTTCTTC
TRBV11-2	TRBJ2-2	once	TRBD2	CASSPRLAGAAGELFF	TGTGCCAGCAGCCCGCGACTAGCGGGGGCAGCCGGGGAGCTGTTTTTT
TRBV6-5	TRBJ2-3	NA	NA	CASSLTVADTQYF	TGTGCCAGCAGTCTGACAGTGGCAGATACGCAGTATTTT